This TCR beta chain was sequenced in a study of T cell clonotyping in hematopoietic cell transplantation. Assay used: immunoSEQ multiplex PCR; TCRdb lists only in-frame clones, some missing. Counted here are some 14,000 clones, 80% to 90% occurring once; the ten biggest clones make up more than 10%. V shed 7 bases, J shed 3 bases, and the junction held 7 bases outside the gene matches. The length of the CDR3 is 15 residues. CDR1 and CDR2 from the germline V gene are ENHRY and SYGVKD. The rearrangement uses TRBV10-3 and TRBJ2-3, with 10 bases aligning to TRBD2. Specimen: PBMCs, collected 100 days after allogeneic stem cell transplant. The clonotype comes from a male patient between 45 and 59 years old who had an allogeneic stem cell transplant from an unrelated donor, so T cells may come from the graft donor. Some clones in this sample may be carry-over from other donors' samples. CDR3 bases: TGTGCCATCATGGAGGGAGCGGGAGGGACAGATACGCAGTATTTT. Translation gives CAIMEGAGGTDTQYF.